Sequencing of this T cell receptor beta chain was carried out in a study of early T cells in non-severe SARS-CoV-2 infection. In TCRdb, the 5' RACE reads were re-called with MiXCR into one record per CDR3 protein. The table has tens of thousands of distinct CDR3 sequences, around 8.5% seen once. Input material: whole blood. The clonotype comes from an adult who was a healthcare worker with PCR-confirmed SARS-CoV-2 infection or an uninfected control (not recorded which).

The CDR3 loop reads CSARWGGLDEQYF. In nucleotides, the CDR3 is TGCAGTGCTAGGTGGGGGGGCCTGGACGAGCAGTACTTC. The chain joins TRBV20-1 to TRBJ2-7; tentative D call: TRBD2 (7 bases). The V and J ends lost 3 bases and 5 bases respectively, with 14 bases between them. This CDR3 spans 13 amino acids. Germline V gives CDR1 DFQATT, CDR2 SNEGSKA (reference sequence).